These 10 T cell receptor beta chains originate from one sample sequenced in a study of vaccination and CD4 T cells after COVID-19. At the Johns Hopkins FTIC core, DNA taken from cultured CD4+ T cells was sequenced by way of the Oncomine TCR Beta short-read assay. One entry per CDR3 protein, called by TCRdb with MiXCR from the PCR reads. This table has fewer than 20,000 distinct CDR3 sequences, around half appearing once. Their antigen targets remain unknown. The treatment denotes: approximately nine-day PBMC culture with coronavirus spike peptide pools or control peptides (ViraFEST assay). The sequencing sample was made of CD4+ T cells from blood, cultured in vitro. These receptors all stem from a human donor who had recovered from COVID-19.

The V and J genes are TRBV5-1 and TRBJ1-1, with 8 positions matching TRBD1. Trimming removed 3 bases from V and 5 bases from J; junction bases left unmatched: 9. The CDR3 is 15 amino acids. CDR1 is SGHRS and CDR2 is YFSETQ in the germline V gene. This chain's CDR3 is CASSYGQGSSTEAFF. CDR3 DNA: TGCGCCAGCAGCTACGGACAGGGTAGCTCAACTGAAGCTTTCTTT.

This clonotype was recorded a few times. This rearrangement joins TRBV20-1 to TRBJ1-1; D might be TRBD1 (6 bases). The length of the CDR3 is 14 residues. In germline, CDR1 is DFQATT, CDR2 SNEGSKA (reference sequence). V lost 0 bases and J 7 bases, leaving 15 bases between the germline ends. The CDR3 here is CSARDSGAGREAFF. The CDR3 nucleotides read TGCAGTGCTAGAGATTCAGGGGCAGGCCGTGAAGCTTTCTTT.

This clonotype was counted a few times. The chain is built from TRBV7-2 and TRBJ2-1; a weak D match, TRBD2 (6 bases). Germline CDR1 and CDR2: SGHTA and FQGNSA. The CDR3 runs to 14 residues. The V and J ends lost 5 bases and 9 bases respectively, with 17 bases between them. CDR3 nucleotide sequence: TGTGCCAGCAGCCTCCATGCGGGATCGTCTGAGCAGTTCTTC. This encodes CASSLHAGSSEQFF. Full variable domain (remainder filled in from reference TRBV7-2 and TRBJ2-1): GAGVSQSPSNKVTEKGKDVELRCDPISGHTALYWYRQSLGQGLEFLIYFQGNSAPDKSGLPSDRFSAERTGGSVSTLTIQRTQQEDSAVYLCASSLHAGSSEQFFGPGTRLTVL.

The chain joins TRBV20-1 to TRBJ1-1; 7 positions agree with TRBD1. V lost 3 bases and J lost 4; bases outside the gene matches: 5. The CDR3 contains 13 residues. Germline V gene sequence: CDR1 DFQATT, CDR2 SNEGSKA (reference sequence). The CDR3 spells CSARRGPTTEAFF. CDR3 coding DNA: TGCAGTGCTAGGAGGGGGCCGACCACTGAAGCTTTCTTT.

The V and J genes are TRBV2 and TRBJ1-5; unclear D gene. The CDR3 consists of 14 residues. The germline V gene has CDR1 SNHLY and CDR2 FYNNEI. Trimming pared 4 bases from V and 7 bases from J, leaving 14 bases between. CDR3 residues: CASSGGEGYQPQHF. The CDR3 bases are TGTGCCAGCAGTGGGGGTGAAGGCTACCAGCCCCAGCATTTT.

The genes are TRBV6-1 and TRBJ1-1, with D tentatively TRBD1 (6 bases). The CDR3 contains 14 residues. The germline gives CDR1 MNHNS, CDR2 SASEGT. V lost 5 bases to trimming and J lost 0 bases, with 10 bases between them. This CDR3 reads CASSLQGVNTEAFF. The CDR3 DNA is TGTGCCAGCAGTCTACAGGGAGTGAACACTGAAGCTTTCTTT.

This clonotype was seen only a few times. The chain uses TRBV20-1 and TRBJ1-1; no clear D. The CDR3 contains 12 residues. From germline, CDR1 is DFQATT and CDR2 SNEGSKA (reference sequence). Trimming stripped 5 bases from V and 4 bases from J, with 11 bases between. The CDR3 bases are TGCAGTGCTCGACTACTTGGCACTGAAGCTTTCTTT. This codes for CSARLLGTEAFF.

This chain joins TRBV15 and TRBJ2-6; unclear D gene. The ends were cut back, 0 bases at V and 0 bases at J, with 6 bases in the middle. This CDR3 comprises 16 residues. Germline loops: CDR1 LNHNV, CDR2 YYDKDF (reference sequence). The CDR3 here is CATSRERNSGANVLTF. CDR3 coding DNA: TGTGCCACCAGCAGAGAGCGCAACTCTGGGGCCAACGTCCTGACTTTC.

This clonotype has a handful of counts. V gene TRBV5-1 combines with J gene TRBJ2-5, with D hard to call. CDR1 and CDR2 from the germline V gene are SGHRS and YFSETQ. The CDR3 length is 13 residues. Trimming took off 1 base at V and 5 bases at J, with 9 bases between the two ends. In DNA, the CDR3 is TGCGCCAGCAGCTTGCAATCCGCGGAGACCCAGTACTTC. It codes for CASSLQSAETQYF.

J is TRBJ2-3 and V is TRBV5-4; D is unresolved. The CDR3 totals 13 residues. Per the germline V gene, CDR1 is SGHNT and CDR2 is YYREEE (reference sequence). Trimming left V 0 bases short and J 2 bases short, with 4 bases between. For the CDR3, the DNA is TGTGCCAGCAGCTTGGACCCCACAGATACGCAGTATTTT. Amino acid sequence: CASSLDPTDTQYF.